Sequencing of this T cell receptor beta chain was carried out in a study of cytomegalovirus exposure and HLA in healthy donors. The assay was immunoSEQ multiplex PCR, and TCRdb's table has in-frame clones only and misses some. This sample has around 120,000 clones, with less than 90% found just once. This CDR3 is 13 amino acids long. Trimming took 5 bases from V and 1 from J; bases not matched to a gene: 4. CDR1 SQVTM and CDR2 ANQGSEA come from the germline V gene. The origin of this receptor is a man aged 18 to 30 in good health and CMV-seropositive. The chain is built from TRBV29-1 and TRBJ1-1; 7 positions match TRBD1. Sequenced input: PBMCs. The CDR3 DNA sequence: TGCAGCGTTCTGAACAGGGGGAACACTGAAGCTTTCTTT. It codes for CSVLNRGNTEAFF.